Detailed here is one T cell receptor beta chain. This entry belongs to a study of blood T cell repertoires in COVID-19. Turning to the study itself: Sources were T cells, B-cell-depleted T cells, or PBMCs; the material itself was cDNA or gDNA.

Methods used by the authors: Reference gene primer amplification yielded estimated nucleated cell counts. Sequenced by immunoSEQ multiplex PCR; TCRdb stores in-frame clones only, minus some. That table furnishes V, J and clone size, whereas the DNA furnished D and trimming. The sample carries approximately 210,000 clones, 70% to 90% recorded once. The junction had 4 bases not matched to a gene; V was cut back by 3 bases and J by 2 bases. Germline CDR1 SNHLY, CDR2 FYNNEI. The CDR3 spans 15 residues. This clonotype was obtained from a woman aged 40 to 49 who had recovered from COVID-19. The rearrangement uses TRBV2 and TRBJ2-1; 7 nucleotides align to TRBD1. Material for sequencing was peripheral blood. The CDR3 DNA sequence: TGTGCCAGCAGTGAGGAAAGGGGGCCCTACAATGAGCAGTTCTTC. Translated, it gives CASSEERGPYNEQFF.